Following are 8 T cell receptor beta chains from one sample sequenced in a study of cytomegalovirus exposure and HLA in healthy donors. The PCR contained 60 Vbeta and 13 Jbeta primers. The data were produced by immunoSEQ multiplex PCR, yet TCRdb's version contains in-frame clones alone and is incomplete. The sample contains 100,000 to 150,000 clones, under 90% of which appear only once. The sample comprised PBMCs. All receptors derive from a woman in her thirties or forties in good health and CMV-seronegative.

This sequence joins TRBV29-1 and TRBJ1-1, with TRBD1 matching 7 bases. V dropped 0 bases and J dropped 2; count of bases not matched to a gene: 3. The CDR3 length is 14 residues. CDR1 SQVTM and CDR2 ANQGSEA come from the germline V gene. The CDR3 DNA reads as TGCAGCGTTGAAGAAGGAGGGGGCAACACTGAAGCTTTCTTT. Its translation: CSVEEGGGNTEAFF.

CDR3 protein: CASSLGVGELFF. The CDR3 coding sequence is TGTGCCAGCAGCTTAGGAGTCGGGGAGCTGTTTTTT. This chain connects TRBV7-9 to TRBJ2-2; the D is unclear. Germline-derived CDR1 and CDR2 are SEHNR and FQNEAQ (reference sequence). This CDR3 has 12 amino acids. Trimming took off 1 base at V and 7 bases at J, with 4 bases between the two ends.

This clone appeared a few times. The rearrangement joins TRBV27 to TRBJ2-7; TRBD1 matches 8 bases. CDR1 and CDR2 from the germline V gene are MNHEY and SMNVEV (reference sequence). The CDR3 sequence is 13 residues long. Germline trimming cut 5 bases from V and 2 bases from J; bases unmatched to any gene: 2. CDR3 amino acids: CASSTDRAYEQYF. As DNA, the CDR3 is TGTGCCAGCAGTACGGACAGGGCCTACGAGCAGTACTTC.

The V call is TRBV6-6, the J call TRBJ2-2; 10 bases align to TRBD2. V trimming: 6 bases; J trimming: 6 bases; junction bases outside the gene matches: 7. The CDR3 covers 15 residues. Germline loops: CDR1 MNHNY, CDR2 SVGAGI (reference sequence). CDR3 in DNA: TGTGCCAGCAGCAACCTAGCGGGGGAGGCCGGGGAGCTGTTTTTT. Translating it yields CASSNLAGEAGELFF.

The V call is TRBV20-1, the J call TRBJ1-1; D call uncertain. This CDR3 spans 11 amino acids. V was cut by 4 bases and J by 2 bases, with 5 bases left in between. CDR1 and CDR2 (germline): DFQATT, SNEGSKA (reference sequence). In DNA form, the CDR3 reads TGCAGTGCTACTGGCAACACTGAAGCTTTCTTT. Its translation is CSATGNTEAFF.

The rearrangement uses TRBV7-3 and TRBJ2-2; D unresolved. This CDR3 has 14 residues. The germline V gene has CDR1 SGHTA and CDR2 FQGTGA. Deletions cut 4 bases from V and 1 base from J, with 7 bases between. The CDR3 protein is CASSSLGNTGELFF. The CDR3 region has the DNA TGTGCCAGCAGCTCCCTCGGGAACACCGGGGAGCTGTTTTTT.

This chain connects TRBV27 to TRBJ2-1; 10 positions agree with TRBD2. The ends lost 8 bases at V and 9 bases at J; junction bases unmatched: 13. In germline, CDR1 is MNHEY, CDR2 SMNVEV (reference sequence). This CDR3 region has 15 residues. The CDR3 region has the DNA TGTGCCAGCCCCGGGGGGACTAGCGAGGATTGTGAGCAGTTCTTC. It encodes CASPGGTSEDCEQFF.

This sequence joins TRBV11-2 and TRBJ1-4; tentatively, D is TRBD1 (5 bases). CDR3 length: 15 residues. Trimming shortened V by 0 bases and J by 10 bases, and 15 bases separated the two germline ends. CDR1 is SGHAT and CDR2 is FQNNGV in the germline V gene. Here the CDR3 reads CASSLEARDKGKLFF. As DNA, the CDR3 is TGTGCCAGCAGCTTAGAGGCCAGGGATAAGGGAAAACTGTTTTTT.